The 23 T cell receptor beta chains below all came from one sample that was sequenced in a study of identical twins (TCRdb year 2016). The library was obtained by 5' RACE. The sequencing machine was an Illumina HiSeq 2000. TCRdb took the public reads, trimmed them with fastp at Q25, ran MiXCR for clone calling and kept in-frame beta chains. Identical CDR3 protein sequences are pooled into one entry, listed with their most common genes and DNA. The sample table shows some 710,000 distinct CDR3 sequences, and roughly 6% are seen once. The ten largest make up approximately 1.6% of the sample. The sample comprised naive T cells sorted from blood. Explained via the paper, the cell subset or site label denotes: cells isolated with a human naive T-cell isolation kit. Every receptor here comes from a man between 18 and 35 years old in good health.

In its sample, this clonotype was seen many times. This chain joins TRBV5-1 and TRBJ2-2; perhaps D is TRBD1 or TRBD2 (5 bases each). Germline-derived CDR1 and CDR2 are SGHRS and YFSETQ. V lost 4 bases and J lost 0, with 10 bases in between. The length of the CDR3 is 15 residues. The CDR3 protein is CASSPGRSNTGELFF. The CDR3 bases are TGCGCCAGCAGCCCGGGACGATCGAACACCGGGGAGCTGTTTTTT.

This clonotype occurred a few times. The gene calls are TRBV20-1 and TRBJ2-1; 7 bases map to TRBD1. The germline V gene has CDR1 DFQATT and CDR2 SNEGSKA (reference sequence). Trimming removed 1 base from V and 0 bases from J; junction bases left unmatched: 3. The CDR3 runs to 15 residues. The CDR3: CSARVRGLSYNEQFF. The CDR3 DNA reads TGCAGTGCTAGAGTTAGGGGGCTCTCCTACAATGAGCAGTTCTTC.

CDR3 residues: CSARLARTGELFF. CDR3 DNA: TGCAGTGCAAGACTAGCTAGGACCGGGGAGCTGTTTTTT. The chain combines TRBV20-1 with TRBJ2-2, with TRBD2 matching 7 bases. Germline CDR1 is DFQATT and CDR2 is SNEGSKA (reference sequence). Trimming at V came to 6 bases and at J to 5 bases, leaving 6 bases not matched to a gene. CDR3 length: 13 amino acids.

This clonotype was seen at least ten times. This chain uses TRBV5-6 with TRBJ1-1; D is possibly TRBD1 (5 bases). Germline-derived CDR1 and CDR2 are SGHDT and YYEEEE. Trimming cost V 2 bases and J 5 bases, with 13 bases left between them. This CDR3 is built from 14 residues. This CDR3 reads CASSLGRGWTEAFF. In nucleotides, the CDR3 is TGTGCCAGCAGCTTAGGACGGGGGTGGACTGAAGCTTTCTTT.

The sample holds many counts of this clonotype. The rearrangement uses TRBV29-1 and TRBJ2-3, with D unclear. Trimming left V 2 bases short and J 1 base short, with 10 bases between. Germline CDR1 and CDR2: SQVTM and ANQGSEA. The CDR3 runs to 14 residues. CDR3 coding DNA: TGCAGCGTTGAACCCGGGCTAGGCACAGATACGCAGTATTTT. This sequence encodes CSVEPGLGTDTQYF.

The chain uses TRBV7-2 and TRBJ2-1, with D possibly being TRBD2 (5 bases). The V and J ends lost 1 base and 2 bases respectively, with 9 bases between them. CDR3 size: 15 residues. Germline V gene data show CDR1 as SGHTA and CDR2 as FQGNSA. CDR3 coding DNA: TGTGCCAGCAGCTTAGGAGCGGTCACCTACAATGAGCAGTTCTTC. Protein product: CASSLGAVTYNEQFF.

This clonotype was seen a handful of times. This chain links TRBV11-2 with TRBJ2-5, with D possibly TRBD1 on 6 matching bases. The CDR3 sequence is 18 residues long. V lost 5 bases to trimming and J lost 5 bases, with 27 bases between them. Per the germline V gene, CDR1 is SGHAT and CDR2 is FQNNGV. CDR3 sequence (DNA): TGTGCCAGCAGCGTGGGCCGGTGGGACACCCTTGAGTGGGAGACCCAGTACTTC. It codes for CASSVGRWDTLEWETQYF.

This clonotype appeared many times. This chain uses TRBV20-1 with TRBJ2-3; TRBD2 agrees at 12 bases. Unmatched junction bases numbered 11, after V lost 5 bases and J lost 5 bases. From germline, CDR1 is DFQATT and CDR2 SNEGSKA (reference sequence). This CDR3 has 16 amino acids. CDR3 amino acids: CSAYDPSGRAVDTQYF. The CDR3 DNA reads as TGCAGTGCTTACGATCCTAGCGGGAGGGCCGTAGATACGCAGTATTTT.

This clonotype was detected many times. The chain uses TRBV12-3 or TRBV12-4 and TRBJ1-2, with 7 bases aligning to TRBD1. The CDR3 loop spans 15 amino acids. Losses at the gene ends were 5 bases for V and 8 bases for J; bases not matched to a gene: 14. CDR3 nucleotide sequence: TGTGCCAGCAGTGTAACTGAGACAGGGTTTGAGGGCTACACCTTC. Translation gives CASSVTETGFEGYTF.

The J gene is TRBJ2-2, the V gene TRBV20-1; D is possibly TRBD1 or TRBD2 (5 bases each). Trimming stripped 3 bases from V and 1 base from J, with 12 bases between. From germline, CDR1 is DFQATT and CDR2 SNEGSKA (reference sequence). The CDR3 is 15 residues long. This CDR3 reads CSASYWGKNTGELFF. The CDR3 DNA is TGCAGTGCTAGTTATTGGGGGAAGAACACCGGGGAGCTGTTTTTT.

Regarding this clonotype: A read error may be the cause here, since a much bigger clone is one base away. This chain connects TRBV21-1 to TRBJ2-3; the table's D call, TRBD1, was not checked against the DNA. TRBV21-1 is a listed pseudogene. The CDR3 sequence is 19 residues long. As DNA, the CDR3 is TGTGCCAGCAGCAAAGACCGCCCCTCGGGGTTATCTAGCACAGATACGCAGTATTTT. Residues: CASSKDRPSGLSSTDTQYF.

This clonotype came up many times. The rearrangement joins TRBV11-2 to TRBJ2-3; 10 bases align to TRBD1. This CDR3 has 15 residues. The V gene's germline CDR1 is SGHAT and CDR2 FQNNGV. V lost 7 bases and J lost 3; bases outside the gene matches: 7. CDR3 region: CASTQTGGGTDTQYF. The DNA for the CDR3 is TGTGCCAGCACCCAGACAGGGGGCGGGACAGATACGCAGTATTTT.

This clonotype was counted at least ten times. The V call is TRBV11-2, the J call TRBJ1-4, with D tentatively TRBD1 (5 bases). The CDR3 runs to 14 residues. V lost 2 bases, J lost 5 bases, and 9 bases lay in between. Germline V gene sequence: CDR1 SGHAT, CDR2 FQNNGV. Written as DNA, the CDR3 is TGTGCCAGCAGCTTACAGGGACGAAATGAAAAACTGTTTTTT. Protein product: CASSLQGRNEKLFF.

In this sample, this clonotype turned up many times. The CDR3 reads CSARDLTGWGEQFF. CDR3 DNA sequence: TGCAGTGCTAGAGACTTAACGGGATGGGGGGAGCAGTTCTTC. This sequence joins TRBV20-1 and TRBJ2-1, with D perhaps matching TRBD1 or TRBD2 (5 bases each). The CDR3 runs 14 residues. V lost 0 bases and J 10 bases, leaving 16 bases between the germline ends. Per germline, CDR1 DFQATT and CDR2 SNEGSKA (reference sequence).

This clonotype was picked up many times. The chain combines TRBV13 with TRBJ1-1; D uncertain. Germline V gives CDR1 PRHDT, CDR2 FYEKMQ (reference sequence). The CDR3 loop spans 15 amino acids. V was shortened by 0 bases and J by 0 bases, with 8 bases between the two germline ends. CDR3: CASSLGWVMNTEAFF. The CDR3 DNA is TGTGCCAGCAGCTTAGGTTGGGTCATGAACACTGAAGCTTTCTTT.

This clonotype was picked up many times. This chain's CDR3 is CSGTDAGALSEQYF. Written as DNA, the CDR3 is TGCAGTGGCACGGACGCGGGAGCGCTATCCGAGCAGTACTTC. J is TRBJ2-7 and V is TRBV20-1; 7 bases are a match to TRBD2. Unmatched junction bases numbered 15, after V lost 7 bases and J lost 6 bases. Germline values: CDR1 DFQATT, CDR2 SNEGSKA (reference sequence). This CDR3 has 14 residues.

This clonotype has ten or more counts. This chain uses TRBV12-3 or TRBV12-4 with TRBJ1-6; TRBD1 is a possible D gene (5 bases). Trimming took off 6 bases at V and 8 bases at J, with 14 bases between the two ends. CDR3 length: 14 residues. The CDR3 protein is CASRRPDTYSPLHF. CDR3 in DNA: TGTGCCAGCAGAAGGCCGGACACTTATTCACCCCTCCACTTT.

Notes on this clonotype: This sequence may be a read error, since a much larger clone differs from it by one base. The chain combines TRBV28 with TRBJ1-5; no definite D call. The germline V gene encodes CDR1 MDHEN and CDR2 SYDVKM. Deletions cut 3 bases from V and 6 bases from J, with 12 bases between. CDR3 length: 14 amino acids. In nucleotides, the CDR3 is TGTGCCAGCAGTTTTAATGCCATCGGTCAGCCCCAGCATTTT. Its protein product is CASSFNAIGQPQHF.

This clonotype was counted between two and nine times. V usage is TRBV4-1 and J usage is TRBJ1-6, with unresolved D. The germline gives CDR1 MGHRA, CDR2 YSYEKL. This CDR3 has 17 residues. Trimming removed 3 bases from V and 0 bases from J, with 12 bases in between. The CDR3 sequence is CASSQSGIRSYNSPLHF. For the CDR3, the DNA is TGCGCCAGCAGCCAGTCGGGGATTCGCTCCTATAATTCACCCCTCCACTTT.

This clonotype was counted at least ten times. This chain connects TRBV7-3 to TRBJ2-3; a weak D match, TRBD2 (6 bases). Germline CDR1 and CDR2: SGHTA and FQGTGA. CDR3 length: 14 residues. Between the trimmed V and J ends, which lost 5 bases and 2 bases, there was a span of 11 bases. The CDR3 here is CASSQSGDTDTQYF. The CDR3, as DNA: TGTGCCAGCAGCCAGTCGGGGGACACAGATACGCAGTATTTT.

The chain recombines TRBV5-1 with TRBJ1-4, with 7 bases fitting TRBD1. The CDR3 runs 14 residues. CDR1 SGHRS and CDR2 YFSETQ come from the germline V gene. J was trimmed by 3 bases and V by 7 bases; bases with no gene match: 6. The CDR3: CASGRGQANEKLFF. Here the CDR3 DNA reads TGCGCCAGCGGGAGGGGGCAGGCTAATGAAAAACTGTTTTTT. The entire variable domain, with the rest obtained from reference TRBV5-1 and TRBJ1-4, is as follows: KAGVTQTPRYLIKTRGQQVTLSCSPISGHRSVSWYQQTPGQGLQFLFEYFSETQRNKGNFPGRFSGRQFSNSRSEMNVSTLELGDSALYLCASGRGQANEKLFFGSGTQLSVL.

V gene TRBV27 combines with J gene TRBJ2-1; a possible D gene is TRBD2 (5 bases). The CDR3 sequence is 17 residues long. V lost 2 bases and J 0 bases, leaving 14 bases between the germline ends. Germline CDR1 is MNHEY and CDR2 is SMNVEV (reference sequence). The CDR3 sequence is CASSLVLGGRSYNEQFF. The DNA for the CDR3 is TGTGCCAGCAGTTTAGTTCTGGGCGGGCGCTCCTACAATGAGCAGTTCTTC.

This clonotype was observed a few times. This rearrangement joins TRBV28 to TRBJ1-5, with 7 bases fitting TRBD1. CDR1 is MDHEN, CDR2 SYDVKM, per germline. The CDR3 is 15 amino acids. With V trimmed by 2 bases and J by 5 bases, 6 bases remained unmatched. As DNA, the CDR3 is TGTGCCAGCAGTTTACGACAGGGAATGGATCAGCCCCAGCATTTT. Amino acid sequence: CASSLRQGMDQPQHF.